The rows below give T cell receptor beta chains drawn from one sample of a study of T cell responses to AZD1222 COVID-19 vaccine. Measured with immunoSEQ multiplex PCR; TCRdb has only the in-frame clones, and not every one. Of 150,000 to 200,000 clones in the sample, roughly 93% were seen once. The material was peripheral blood, obtained on day 0 of AZD1222 vaccination. The receptors derive from an adult in good health. Each CDR3 is given with its conserved first and last residue. D genes are given only for firm matches. Expanded clones get a size class; other rows say once, few or many, or leave the size out.

TRBJ2-1 | - | TRBV15 | - | CATSRAGIDNEQFF | TGTGCCACCAGCAGAGCCGGGATTGACAATGAGCAGTTCTTC
TRBJ1-1 | TRBD1 | TRBV5-1 | once | CASSRQGEEAFF | TGCGCCAGCTCAAGACAGGGGGAAGAAGCTTTCTTT
TRBJ1-2 | TRBD1 | TRBV5-4 | - | CASSLGTGGLEGYTF | TGTGCCAGCAGCTTGGGGACAGGGGGATTGGAGGGCTACACCTTC
TRBJ2-1 | TRBD1 | TRBV5-4 | - | CASSPSSGTGGRYEQFF | TGTGCCAGCAGCCCTTCAAGCGGGACAGGGGGTAGGTATGAGCAGTTCTTC
TRBJ1-4 | - | TRBV24-1 | - | CATSDSTNEKLFF | TGTGCCACCAGTGATTCAACTAATGAAAAACTGTTTTTT
TRBJ1-1 | - | TRBV6-5 | - | CASSLIMRTGDSEAFF | TGTGCCAGCAGTTTAATCATGCGTACAGGCGATTCAGAAGCTTTCTTT
TRBJ2-1 | TRBD1 | TRBV27 | - | CASSPGTANSDEQFF | TGTGCCAGCAGTCCCGGGACAGCCAACTCGGATGAGCAGTTCTTC
TRBJ1-1 | - | TRBV6-1 | - | CASSESHRSEAFF | TGTGCCAGCAGTGAATCCCACAGGTCTGAAGCTTTCTTT
TRBJ2-1 | - | TRBV7-6 | - | CASSLVEGASYNEQFF | TGTGCCAGCAGCTTAGTTGAAGGTGCCTCCTACAATGAGCAGTTCTTC
TRBJ2-2 | - | TRBV19 | - | CASSIATGLAGELFF | TGTGCCAGTAGCATAGCCACAGGGTTGGCCGGGGAGCTGTTTTTT
TRBJ1-4 | - | TRBV11-1 | - | CASSLLWEANEKLFF | TGTGCCAGCAGCTTACTGTGGGAAGCTAATGAAAAACTGTTTTTT
TRBJ2-7 | TRBD1 | TRBV15 | - | CATSRGGTGTYEQYF | TGTGCCACCAGCAGAGGAGGGACAGGGACCTACGAGCAGTACTTC
TRBJ2-1 | - | TRBV27 | - | CASSFMLANEQFF | TGTGCCAGCAGTTTTATGTTAGCCAATGAGCAGTTCTTC
TRBJ1-1 | TRBD1 | TRBV6-2/TRBV6-3 | - | CASSKRDRGRFSPTEAFF | TGTGCCAGCAGTAAGCGAGACAGGGGGCGCTTCTCTCCGACTGAAGCTTTCTTT
TRBJ2-7 | - | TRBV18 | - | CASSPLPPPSEFSYEQYF | TGTGCCAGCTCACCCTTACCTCCTCCATCAGAATTCTCCTACGAGCAGTACTTC
TRBJ1-2 | TRBD1 | TRBV27 | - | CASSQWAQGYGYTF | TGTGCCAGCAGCCAATGGGCACAGGGGTATGGCTACACCTTC
TRBJ1-1 | - | TRBV5-6 | - | CASSRLSDMNTEAFF | TGTGCCAGCAGCCGGCTCAGTGATATGAACACTGAAGCTTTCTTT
TRBJ2-7 | - | TRBV18 | - | CASSPSTTGYEQYF | TGTGCCAGCTCACCATCCACGACAGGCTACGAGCAGTACTTC